These 26 T cell receptor beta chains share one sample of origin, sequenced in a study of OX40 agonist ivuxolimab in advanced cancers. TCRdb's table, derived via immunoSEQ multiplex PCR, lists solely in-frame clones and lacks some. This sample yields tens of thousands of clones, of which 84% are seen a single time; about 50% belongs to the top ten. Sequencing used CD4+ or CD8+ T cells sorted from blood, obtained in a trial of the OX40 agonist ivuxolimab. Receptor source: an adult with an advanced solid tumor such as melanoma, head and neck, liver or kidney cancer.

The chain is built from TRBV7-2 and TRBJ2-3; 7 bases fit TRBD2. CDR3 length: 19 amino acids. V shed 1 base, J shed 0 bases, and the junction held 13 bases outside the gene matches. In germline, CDR1 is SGHTA, CDR2 FQGNSA. The CDR3 loop reads CASSLVSSGALSSTDTQYF. Here the CDR3 DNA reads TGTGCCAGCAGCTTAGTCTCGAGCGGGGCACTTTCAAGCACAGATACGCAGTATTTT.

This clone was recorded only once. V usage is TRBV12-5 and J usage is TRBJ1-2; D is unclear. CDR1 and CDR2 (germline): LGHNT, FRNRAP. Trimming took off 2 bases at V and 6 bases at J, with 13 bases between the two ends. The CDR3 length is 14 residues. For the CDR3, the DNA is TGTGCTAGTGGTTTGTTTAGTCCTAGCCATGGCTACACCTTC. Translating gives CASGLFSPSHGYTF. Full variable domain (remainder filled in from reference TRBV12-5 and TRBJ1-2): DARVTQTPRHKVTEMGQEVTMRCQPILGHNTVFWYRQTMMQGLELLAYFRNRAPLDDSGMPKDRFSAEMPDATLATLKIQPSEPRDSAVYFCASGLFSPSHGYTFGSGTRLTVV.

This rearrangement joins TRBV7-9 to TRBJ2-5, with 7 bases fitting TRBD1. This CDR3 has 14 residues. CDR1 is SEHNR and CDR2 is FQNEAQ in the germline V gene (reference sequence). The V gene end was trimmed by 4 bases and the J gene end by 4 bases; junction bases not matched to a gene: 6. The CDR3 region has the DNA TGTGCCAGCAGCTCCCATAGGGGGCGAGAGACCCAGTACTTC. It yields the protein CASSSHRGRETQYF.

Ten or more counts support this clone. V and J are TRBV30 and TRBJ2-3; 11 bases agree with TRBD2. CDR1 GTSNPN and CDR2 SVGIG come from the germline V gene (reference sequence). The CDR3 loop spans 17 amino acids. J gave up 2 bases and V 2 bases, and 9 bases lay outside the gene matches. The CDR3 is CAWSRLAGGLLTDTQYF. The CDR3, as DNA: TGTGCCTGGAGTAGGCTAGCGGGGGGCCTTCTCACAGATACGCAGTATTTT.

The V and J genes are TRBV27 and TRBJ2-3, with 7 bases identical to TRBD2. CDR3 length equals 15 residues. CDR1 and CDR2 from the germline V gene are MNHEY and SMNVEV (reference sequence). The J segment lost 1 base and the V segment lost 6 bases, leaving 7 bases of the junction unmatched. CDR3 coding DNA: TGTGCCAGCAGACCGTTGGGGGGGGGCACAGATACGCAGTATTTT. Protein product: CASRPLGGGTDTQYF.

The chain joins TRBV19 to TRBJ2-5; a weak D match, TRBD1 (5 bases). TRBJ2-7 matches the DNA end more closely, so the J call is doubtful. Germline V gene lookup returns CDR1 LNHDA and CDR2 SQIVND (reference sequence). This CDR3 spans 14 amino acids. CDR3 in DNA: TGTGCCAGTAGTATCGCAGGGCCAAGTAGCGAGCAGTACTTC. It specifies CASSIAGPSSEQYF.

Points on this clone: An end of the junction does not agree with germline; a read error may underlie this. This sequence joins TRBV15 and TRBJ2-5, with D perhaps matching TRBD2 (6 bases). This CDR3 spans 12 amino acids. Germline loops: CDR1 LNHNV, CDR2 YYDKDF (reference sequence). The CDR3 loop reads CATLSGQGTQYF. CDR3 coding DNA: TGTGCCACCCTCAGCGGGCAAGGGACCCAGTACTTC.

The rearrangement uses TRBV7-9 and TRBJ2-3, with D uncertain. The V end lost 1 base, the J end lost 2 bases, and 10 bases lay between the germline ends. The CDR3 length is 15 residues. Germline CDR1 SEHNR, CDR2 FQNEAQ (reference sequence). CDR3 DNA sequence: TGTGCCAGCAGCTTAGGGGTAGCTTCCACAGATACGCAGTATTTT. Its protein product is CASSLGVASTDTQYF.

The chain is built from TRBV28 and TRBJ2-1; 9 positions match TRBD2. V trimming: 4 bases; J trimming: 6 bases; junction bases outside the gene matches: 13. The CDR3 contains 17 residues. CDR1 and CDR2 (germline): MDHEN, SYDVKM. CDR3 loop: CASSYKRGATGVNEQFF. The CDR3 DNA sequence: TGTGCCAGCAGTTATAAGCGGGGGGCTACCGGGGTCAATGAGCAGTTCTTC.

CDR3 nucleotides: TGTGCCTGTCAGGACAGGGCCGGGGAGCTGTTTTTT. Its protein is CACQDRAGELFF. The V call is TRBV30, the J call TRBJ2-2; TRBD1 matches at 8 bases. The CDR3 consists of 12 residues. V dropped 6 bases and J dropped 6; count of bases not matched to a gene: 3. The germline gives CDR1 GTSNPN, CDR2 SVGIG (reference sequence).

The chain employs TRBV5-1 and TRBJ1-1, with 9 bases identical to TRBD1. This CDR3 has 16 amino acids. J was trimmed by 1 base and V by 1 base; bases with no gene match: 5. From germline, CDR1 is SGHRS and CDR2 YFSETQ. CDR3 sequence reads: CASSLLQGAWNTEAFF. The CDR3 region has the DNA TGCGCCAGCAGCTTGCTACAGGGGGCGTGGAACACTGAAGCTTTCTTT.

V is TRBV19 and J is TRBJ2-7; the D is unclear. V was cut by 8 bases and J by 3 bases, with 26 bases left in between. Germline CDR1 LNHDA, CDR2 SQIVND (reference sequence). The CDR3 is 17 residues long. The CDR3 region has the DNA TGTGCCAGTTACAACACACTCCGCACTCAAACCTTCTACGAGCAGTACTTC. Translation gives CASYNTLRTQTFYEQYF.

The chain uses TRBV30 and TRBJ2-5; the match to TRBD1 covers 7 bases. Germline V gene sequence: CDR1 GTSNPN, CDR2 SVGIG (reference sequence). There are 14 residues in the CDR3. The ends lost 0 bases at V and 1 base at J; junction bases unmatched: 2. The CDR3 DNA follows: TGTGCCTGGAGTGTACGGGACAGCCAAGAGACCCAGTACTTC. It encodes CAWSVRDSQETQYF.

The J gene is TRBJ2-3, the V gene TRBV27, with D perhaps TRBD2 (5 bases). The CDR3 runs 14 residues. The ends were cut back, 2 bases at V and 3 bases at J, with 9 bases in the middle. Germline values: CDR1 MNHEY, CDR2 SMNVEV (reference sequence). The CDR3 nucleotides are TGTGCCAGCAGTTTAGGACTCTGGACAGATACGCAGTATTTT. This translates into CASSLGLWTDTQYF.

The J gene is TRBJ1-3, the V gene TRBV28, with D possibly TRBD1 on 5 matching bases. The CDR3 runs 16 residues. Germline lookup yields CDR1 MDHEN and CDR2 SYDVKM. V was shortened by 7 bases and J by 0 bases, with 16 bases between the two germline ends. This CDR3 is CASTLQGLYSGNTIYF. Here the CDR3 DNA reads TGTGCCAGCACCCTCCAGGGACTGTACTCTGGAAACACCATATATTTT. The complete variable domain, with remaining parts taken from reference TRBV28 and TRBJ1-3, reads DVKVTQSSRYLVKRTGEKVFLECVQDMDHENMFWYRQDPGLGLRLIYFSYDVKMKEKGDIPEGYSVSREKKERFSLILESASTNQTSMYLCASTLQGLYSGNTIYFGEGSWLTVV.

The rearrangement uses TRBV7-3 and TRBJ2-1, with 7 nucleotides matching TRBD2. J gave up 2 bases and V 5 bases, and 9 bases lay outside the gene matches. This CDR3 comprises 16 residues. In germline, CDR1 is SGHTA, CDR2 FQGTGA. CDR3 DNA sequence: TGTGCCAGCAGCATTGAAGGACTAGGGGCCTACAATGAGCAGTTCTTC. It codes for CASSIEGLGAYNEQFF.

This sequence joins TRBV6-1 and TRBJ2-1; the D call may be TRBD1 or TRBD2 (5 bases each). Between the trimmed V and J ends, which lost 6 bases and 9 bases, there was a span of 15 bases. Germline-derived CDR1 and CDR2 are MNHNS and SASEGT. This CDR3 is 13 amino acids long. The CDR3 DNA reads TGTGCCAGCAGGGACTTGGGGGATCCTGAGCAGTTCTTC. Encoded protein: CASRDLGDPEQFF.

This chain links TRBV2 with TRBJ2-7; tentative D call: TRBD2 (5 bases). This CDR3 is built from 14 residues. V dropped 4 bases and J dropped 2 bases, with 12 bases sitting between them. CDR1 is SNHLY, CDR2 FYNNEI, per germline. CDR3 region: CASSVGGETYEQYF. The CDR3 DNA reads as TGTGCCAGCAGTGTTGGAGGAGAGACCTACGAGCAGTACTTC.

The gene calls are TRBV10-3 and TRBJ2-7; 7 positions agree with TRBD1. This CDR3 comprises 15 residues. V was pared by 10 bases and J by 0 bases, with 12 bases of the junction left unmatched. Per the germline V gene, CDR1 is ENHRY and CDR2 is SYGVKD. DNA of the CDR3: TGTGCCACACGTTCGGACGGGACAGTCTCCTACGAGCAGTACTTC. Amino acids: CATRSDGTVSYEQYF.

The rearrangement joins TRBV6-4 to TRBJ2-2; D gene ambiguous. CDR3 length: 18 residues. Trimming left V 0 bases short and J 0 bases short, with 14 bases between. Per germline, CDR1 MRHNA and CDR2 SNTAGT. The CDR3, as DNA: TGTGCCAGCAGTGACTCGGTGCTGGCGGCAGCGAACACCGGGGAGCTGTTTTTT. Translated, it gives CASSDSVLAAANTGELFF.

The chain joins TRBV6-1 to TRBJ2-2, with D possibly being TRBD1 (5 bases). The CDR3 contains 11 residues. Deletions cut 7 bases from V and 7 bases from J, with 7 bases between. Germline V CDR1 and CDR2: MNHNS, SASEGT. Here the CDR3 reads CASKTVGELFF. The CDR3 DNA reads TGTGCCAGCAAGACAGTCGGGGAGCTGTTTTTT.

The CDR3, as DNA: TGTGCTAGTGGTTCAGGACTAGCGGGGGGGCCGGGGGAGACCCAGTACTTC. It is translated as CASGSGLAGGPGETQYF. This chain joins TRBV12-5 and TRBJ2-5; 15 positions agree with TRBD2. V shed 4 bases, J shed 5 bases, and the junction held 8 bases outside the gene matches. The germline gives CDR1 LGHNT, CDR2 FRNRAP. This CDR3 has 17 residues. Complete variable domain (other parts from reference TRBV12-5 and TRBJ2-5): DARVTQTPRHKVTEMGQEVTMRCQPILGHNTVFWYRQTMMQGLELLAYFRNRAPLDDSGMPKDRFSAEMPDATLATLKIQPSEPRDSAVYFCASGSGLAGGPGETQYFGPGTRLLVL.

The chain joins TRBV6-6 to TRBJ2-7; no clear D. Germline-derived CDR1 and CDR2 are MNHNY and SVGAGI (reference sequence). This CDR3 is built from 13 residues. The ends were cut back, 3 bases at V and 2 bases at J, with 8 bases in the middle. The CDR3 protein is CASSYGKAYEQYF. CDR3 bases: TGTGCCAGCAGTTATGGCAAAGCCTACGAGCAGTACTTC.

This chain uses TRBV4-1 with TRBJ2-2, with TRBD1 identical over 12 bases. Trimming removed 4 bases from V and 5 bases from J; junction bases left unmatched: 14. Germline-derived CDR1 and CDR2 are MGHRA and YSYEKL. There are 19 residues in the CDR3. The CDR3 bases are TGCGCCAGCAGCCCAACCGTTCCGGGACAGGGGGCCTTAACCGGGGAGCTGTTTTTT. This sequence encodes CASSPTVPGQGALTGELFF.

The V gene is TRBV10-2, the J gene TRBJ2-3; 7 positions agree with TRBD2. This CDR3 is 14 amino acids long. V lost 4 bases and J lost 1; bases outside the gene matches: 2. Looked up from germline, CDR1 is WSHSY and CDR2 is SAAADI. The CDR3 sequence: CASSGGGGTDTQYF. For the CDR3, the DNA is TGCGCCAGCAGTGGTGGGGGGGGCACAGATACGCAGTATTTT.

The V call is TRBV5-6, the J call TRBJ2-3, with TRBD1 matching 8 bases. There are 15 residues in the CDR3. Germline-derived CDR1 and CDR2 are SGHDT and YYEEEE. V was clipped by 2 bases and J by 5 bases; unmatched bases: 7. This CDR3 is CASSFFQGAGDTQYF. The DNA for the CDR3 is TGTGCCAGCAGCTTTTTCCAGGGGGCCGGAGATACGCAGTATTTT.